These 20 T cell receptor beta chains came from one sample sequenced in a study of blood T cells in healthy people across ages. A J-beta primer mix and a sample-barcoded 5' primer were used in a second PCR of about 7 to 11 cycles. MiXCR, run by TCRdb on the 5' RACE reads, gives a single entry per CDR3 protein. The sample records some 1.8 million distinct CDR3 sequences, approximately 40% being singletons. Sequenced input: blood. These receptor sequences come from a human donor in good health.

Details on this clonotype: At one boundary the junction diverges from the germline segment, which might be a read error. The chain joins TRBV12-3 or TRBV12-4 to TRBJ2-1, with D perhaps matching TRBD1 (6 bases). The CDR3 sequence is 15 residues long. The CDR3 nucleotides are TGTGCCAGCAGTTCTTCAGGGGCAGCCTACAATGAGCGGTTCTTC. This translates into CASSSSGAAYNERFF.

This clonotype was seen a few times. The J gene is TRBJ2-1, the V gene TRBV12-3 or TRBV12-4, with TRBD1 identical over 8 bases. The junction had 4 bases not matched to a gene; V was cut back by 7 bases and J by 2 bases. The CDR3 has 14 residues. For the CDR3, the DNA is TGTGCCAGCACCGGGACAGGCACCTACAATGAGCAGTTCTTC. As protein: CASTGTGTYNEQFF.

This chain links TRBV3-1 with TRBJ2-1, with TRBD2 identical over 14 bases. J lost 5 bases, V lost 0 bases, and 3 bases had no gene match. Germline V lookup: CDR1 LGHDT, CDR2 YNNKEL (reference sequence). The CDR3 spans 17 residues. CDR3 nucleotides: TGTGCCAGCAGCCAAGACCCGGGACTAGCGGGGGACAATGAGCAGTTCTTC. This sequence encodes CASSQDPGLAGDNEQFF.

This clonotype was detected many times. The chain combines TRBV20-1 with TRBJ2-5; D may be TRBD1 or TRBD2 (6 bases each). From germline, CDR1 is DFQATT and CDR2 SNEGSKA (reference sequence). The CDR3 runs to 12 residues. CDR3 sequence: CSARRGEETQYF. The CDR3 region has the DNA TGCAGCGCAAGGAGGGGGGAAGAGACCCAGTACTTC.

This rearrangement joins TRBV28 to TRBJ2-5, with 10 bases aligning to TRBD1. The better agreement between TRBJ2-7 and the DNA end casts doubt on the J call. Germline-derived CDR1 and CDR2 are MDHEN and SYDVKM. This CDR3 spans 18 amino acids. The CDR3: CASSPIAPGTGDAYEQYF. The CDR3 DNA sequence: TGTGCCAGCAGTCCTATAGCCCCTGGGACAGGGGATGCCTACGAGCAGTACTTC.

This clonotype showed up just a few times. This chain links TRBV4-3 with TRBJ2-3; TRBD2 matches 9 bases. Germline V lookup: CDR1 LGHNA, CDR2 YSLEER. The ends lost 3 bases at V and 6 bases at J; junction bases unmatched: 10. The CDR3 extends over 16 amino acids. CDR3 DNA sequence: TGCGCCAGCAGCCACTATAGCGGGGGTGAAGAGGATACGCAGTATTTT. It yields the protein CASSHYSGGEEDTQYF.

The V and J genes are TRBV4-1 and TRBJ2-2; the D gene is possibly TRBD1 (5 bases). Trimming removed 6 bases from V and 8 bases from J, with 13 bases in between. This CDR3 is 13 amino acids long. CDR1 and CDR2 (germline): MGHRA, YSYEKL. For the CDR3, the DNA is TGCGCCAGCAGTATGATACAGGCAGGGGAGCTGTTTTTT. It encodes CASSMIQAGELFF.

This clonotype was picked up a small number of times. The CDR3 DNA reads TGTGCCAGCAGCTTCCCCAAACAGGGGGCATTAGGAGAGACCCAGTACTTC. The encoded protein is CASSFPKQGALGETQYF. The V and J genes are TRBV7-9 and TRBJ2-5; 9 nucleotides line up with TRBD1. The CDR3 covers 17 residues. Trimming cost V 3 bases and J 4 bases; bases outside gene matches: 12. Germline V gene data show CDR1 as SEHNR and CDR2 as FQNEAQ (reference sequence).

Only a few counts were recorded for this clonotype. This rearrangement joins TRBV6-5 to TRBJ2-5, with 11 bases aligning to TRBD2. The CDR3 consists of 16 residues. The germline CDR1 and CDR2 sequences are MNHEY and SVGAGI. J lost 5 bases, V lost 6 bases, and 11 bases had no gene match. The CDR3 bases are TGTGCCAGCAGACCGTCTAGCGGGGGGCTAGTTGAGACCCAGTACTTC. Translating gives CASRPSSGGLVETQYF.

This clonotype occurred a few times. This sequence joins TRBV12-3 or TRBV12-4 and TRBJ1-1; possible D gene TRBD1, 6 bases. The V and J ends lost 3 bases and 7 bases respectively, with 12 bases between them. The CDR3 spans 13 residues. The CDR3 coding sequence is TGTGCCAGCAGTTTCATCCCGACAGGTGAAGCTTTCTTT. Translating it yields CASSFIPTGEAFF.

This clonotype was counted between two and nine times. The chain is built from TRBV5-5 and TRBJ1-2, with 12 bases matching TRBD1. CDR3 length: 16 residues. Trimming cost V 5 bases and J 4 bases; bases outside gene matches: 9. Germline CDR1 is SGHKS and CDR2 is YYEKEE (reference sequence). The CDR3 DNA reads TGTGCCAGCAGTCCTACGGGACAGGGGGCTTTCTATGGCTACACCTTC. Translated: CASSPTGQGAFYGYTF. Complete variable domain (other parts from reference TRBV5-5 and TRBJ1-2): DAGVTQSPTHLIKTRGQQVTLRCSPISGHKSVSWYQQVLGQGPQFIFQYYEKEERGRGNFPDRFSARQFPNYSSELNVNALLLGDSALYLCASSPTGQGAFYGYTFGSGTRLTVV.

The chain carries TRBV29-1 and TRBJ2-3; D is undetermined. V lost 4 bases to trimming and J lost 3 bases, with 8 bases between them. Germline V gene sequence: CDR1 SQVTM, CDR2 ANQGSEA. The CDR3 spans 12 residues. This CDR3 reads CSVGITTDTQYF. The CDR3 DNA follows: TGCAGCGTTGGGATTACAACAGATACGCAGTATTTT.

The CDR3 sequence is CASSQYSRGNEQFF. CDR3 in DNA: TGCGCCAGCAGCCAATATTCGAGGGGCAATGAGCAGTTCTTC. The V and J genes are TRBV4-3 and TRBJ2-1; D might be TRBD1 or TRBD2, each matching 5 bases. V was shortened by 2 bases and J by 6 bases, with 11 bases between the two germline ends. The V gene's germline CDR1 is LGHNA and CDR2 YSLEER. This CDR3 contains 14 residues.

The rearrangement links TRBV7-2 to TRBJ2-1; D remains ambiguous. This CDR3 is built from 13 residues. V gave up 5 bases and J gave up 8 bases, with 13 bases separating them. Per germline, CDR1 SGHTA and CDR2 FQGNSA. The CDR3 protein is CASSVDRMDEQFF. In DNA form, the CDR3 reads TGTGCCAGCAGCGTCGACCGGATGGATGAGCAGTTCTTC. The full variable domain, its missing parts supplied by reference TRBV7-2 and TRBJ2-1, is GAGVSQSPSNKVTEKGKDVELRCDPISGHTALYWYRQSLGQGLEFLIYFQGNSAPDKSGLPSDRFSAERTGGSVSTLTIQRTQQEDSAVYLCASSVDRMDEQFFGPGTRLTVL.

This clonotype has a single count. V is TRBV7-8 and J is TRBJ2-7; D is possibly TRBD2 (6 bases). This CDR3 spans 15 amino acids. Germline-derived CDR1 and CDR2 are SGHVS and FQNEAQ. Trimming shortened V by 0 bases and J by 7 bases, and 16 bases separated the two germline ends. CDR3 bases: TGTGCCAGCAGCTTAGCGGGGGGTCCTGACAATGAGCAGTACTTC. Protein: CASSLAGGPDNEQYF.

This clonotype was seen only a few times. CDR3 sequence (DNA): TGCGCCAGCAGCTTGCCGACTAGCGGGACCACAGATACGCAGTATTTT. Translated: CASSLPTSGTTDTQYF. The chain combines TRBV5-1 with TRBJ2-3; TRBD2 matches at 11 bases. The germline V gene has CDR1 SGHRS and CDR2 YFSETQ. With V trimmed by 1 base and J by 2 bases, 3 bases remained unmatched. This CDR3 contains 16 residues. Supplemented by reference TRBV5-1 and TRBJ2-3, the full variable domain reads KAGVTQTPRYLIKTRGQQVTLSCSPISGHRSVSWYQQTPGQGLQFLFEYFSETQRNKGNFPGRFSGRQFSNSRSEMNVSTLELGDSALYLCASSLPTSGTTDTQYFGPGTRLTVL.

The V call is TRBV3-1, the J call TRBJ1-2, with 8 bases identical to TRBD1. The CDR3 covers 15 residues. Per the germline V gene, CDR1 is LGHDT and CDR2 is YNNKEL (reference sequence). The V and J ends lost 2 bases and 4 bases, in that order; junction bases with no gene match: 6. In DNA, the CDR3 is TGTGCCAGCAGCCAACCAGGGGGCGCCGGCTATGGCTACACCTTC. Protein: CASSQPGGAGYGYTF. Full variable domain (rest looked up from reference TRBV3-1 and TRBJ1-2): DTAVSQTPKYLVTQMGNDKSIKCEQNLGHDTMYWYKQDSKKFLKIMFSYNNKELIINETVPNRFSPKSPDKAHLNLHINSLELGDSAVYFCASSQPGGAGYGYTFGSGTRLTVV.

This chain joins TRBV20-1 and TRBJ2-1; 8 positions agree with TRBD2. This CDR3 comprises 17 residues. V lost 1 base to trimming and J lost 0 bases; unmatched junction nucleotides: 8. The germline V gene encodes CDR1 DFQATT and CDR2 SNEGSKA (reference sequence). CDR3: CSARVAGGNSSYNEQFF. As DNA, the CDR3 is TGCAGTGCTAGAGTTGCGGGGGGCAACAGCTCCTACAATGAGCAGTTCTTC.

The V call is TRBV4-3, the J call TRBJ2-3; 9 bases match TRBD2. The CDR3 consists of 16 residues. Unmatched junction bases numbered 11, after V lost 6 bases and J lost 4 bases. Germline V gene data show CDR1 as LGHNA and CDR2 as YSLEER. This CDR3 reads CASSQSIAGASDTQYF. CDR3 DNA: TGCGCCAGCAGTCAGAGCATAGCGGGGGCATCAGATACGCAGTATTTT.

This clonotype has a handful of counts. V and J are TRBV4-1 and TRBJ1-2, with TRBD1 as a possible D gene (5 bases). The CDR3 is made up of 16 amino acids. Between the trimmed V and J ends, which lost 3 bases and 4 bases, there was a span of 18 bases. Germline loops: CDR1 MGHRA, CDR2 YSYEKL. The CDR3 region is CASSQARRGLGYGYTF. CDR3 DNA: TGCGCCAGCAGCCAGGCCCGGAGGGGTCTAGGCTATGGCTACACCTTC.